A selection of T cell receptor beta chains follows, all from one sample in a study of blood T cell repertoires in COVID-19. Method: immunoSEQ multiplex PCR; TCRdb's copy keeps in-frame clones and lacks some. The sample holds approximately 240,000 clones, roughly 81% seen once. Sequencing was performed on peripheral blood. The receptors shown here come from a man over 45 with acute or convalescent COVID-19. CDR3s include the opening cysteine and the closing phenylalanine or tryptophan. The order of the fields is D gene, J gene, clone size, V gene, CDR3 DNA, CDR3 protein. D genes are given only for firm matches. Size is stated for part of the rows, as once, few or many counts, or as a class when the clone is expanded.

>-|TRBJ1-2|-|TRBV28
TGTGCCAGCAGTCCCCCAATTAATTTAGACAGACCCTACACCTTC
CASSPPINLDRPYTF
>TRBD1|TRBJ1-2|-|TRBV6-1
TGTGCCAGCAGTGAATGGGCTGGACAGGCCGACCACTATGGCTACACCTTC
CASSEWAGQADHYGYTF
>TRBD1|TRBJ1-3|-|TRBV6-6
TGTGCCAGCAGTCAGACGACCGGGACAGGGGTCGGAAACACCATATATTTT
CASSQTTGTGVGNTIYF
>-|TRBJ2-1|-|TRBV14
TGTGCCAGCAGCCAAGAGGTGGGAGCGAGCTCCTACAATGAGCAGTTCTTC
CASSQEVGASSYNEQFF
>-|TRBJ2-1|-|TRBV24-1
TGTGCCACCAGTGCCTACGAGATTCGCTCCTACAATGAGCAGTTCTTC
CATSAYEIRSYNEQFF
>-|TRBJ1-1|-|TRBV6-5
TGTGCCAGCAAGGGGGGGATGAACACTGAAGCTTTCTTT
CASKGGMNTEAFF
>TRBD2|TRBJ2-7|-|TRBV7-2
TGTGCCAGCAGCCCAGGGACTAGCGCCTACGAGCAGTACTTC
CASSPGTSAYEQYF
>-|TRBJ1-5|-|TRBV6-1
TGTGCCAGCAGTGATCGGGGATATATGCAGCCCCAGCATTTT
CASSDRGYMQPQHF
>TRBD1|TRBJ1-6|-|TRBV7-9
TGTGCCAGCAGCTCGGCCAGGGGACAGGGGAGGAATTCACCCCTCCACTTT
CASSSARGQGRNSPLHF
>-|TRBJ2-7|-|TRBV5-6
TGTGCCAGCAGCTTGGGAGGACAGCCTCGGGAGCAGTACTTC
CASSLGGQPREQYF
>TRBD2|TRBJ2-3|-|TRBV28
TGTGCCAGCACGCCGGGACTAGCGGGAGGTCGCCTCACAGATACGCAGTATTTT
CASTPGLAGGRLTDTQYF
>TRBD1|TRBJ1-2|-|TRBV4-1
TGCGCCAGCAGCCGGGGGGACAGGGAATTCGACTATGGCTACACCTTC
CASSRGDREFDYGYTF
>-|TRBJ2-1|once|TRBV12-3/TRBV12-4
TGTGCCAGCAGTCCCGGGAACTACAATGAGCAGTTCTTC
CASSPGNYNEQFF
>-|TRBJ2-5|-|TRBV19
TGTGCCAGTAGTCCAGACAGGGCGGGAAAGACCCAGTACTTC
CASSPDRAGKTQYF
>TRBD1|TRBJ2-1|-|TRBV9
TGTGCCAGCAGCGTTAGCAGGACAGGGAGTCGGTATGAGCAGTTCTTC
CASSVSRTGSRYEQFF
>TRBD2|TRBJ2-7|-|TRBV19
TGTGCCAGTAGTATCCGGGACTATACCTACGAGCAGTACTTC
CASSIRDYTYEQYF
>TRBD1|TRBJ1-1|once|TRBV11-2
TGTGCCAGCAGCAAAGGGGACAGGGGGCTGGTGAACACTGAAGCTTTCTTT
CASSKGDRGLVNTEAFF
>TRBD2|TRBJ2-1|-|TRBV9
TGTGCCAGCAGCGTAGCAGGGACTAGCGGGGGGAGCTCCTACAATGAGCAGTTCTTC
CASSVAGTSGGSSYNEQFF
>TRBD1|TRBJ2-7|-|TRBV30
TGTGCCTGGAGTACAGGGGGCCGAGAGCAGTACTTC
CAWSTGGREQYF
>TRBD1|TRBJ2-5|-|TRBV14
TGTGCCAGCAGCCAGTGGACAGGGGGCGAGACCCAGTACTTC
CASSQWTGGETQYF
>-|TRBJ1-2|-|TRBV5-1
TGCGCCAGCAGCTTGGCAGGGGTCGGCTATGGCTACACCTTC
CASSLAGVGYGYTF
>-|TRBJ2-2|-|TRBV11-3
TGTGCCAGCAGGGGGCAGGGGACCGGGGAGCTGTTTTTT
CASRGQGTGELFF
>-|TRBJ1-1|-|TRBV11-1
TGTGCCAGCAGCTTAGCTCTATCTTGGAACACTGAAGCTTTCTTT
CASSLALSWNTEAFF
>TRBD2|TRBJ2-7|once|TRBV18
TGTGCCAGCTCACCGGCGCGGGGGGGCTCCTACGAGCAGTACTTC
CASSPARGGSYEQYF
>TRBD1|TRBJ2-3|once|TRBV5-4
TGTGCCAGCAGCACCGACAGGGGAGATACGCAGTATTTT
CASSTDRGDTQYF
>-|TRBJ1-2|-|TRBV9
TGTGCCAGCAGCGGACCAGGCGGGGTCGCCTATGGCTACACCTTC
CASSGPGGVAYGYTF
>TRBD1|TRBJ1-6|once|TRBV7-6
TGTGCCAGCAGCTTGGATACAGGGGTTTCACCCCTCCACTTT
CASSLDTGVSPLHF
>-|TRBJ1-4|once|TRBV28
TGTGCCAGCAGTTTATCGCCAGGGAAGCTGTTTTTT
CASSLSPGKLFF
>-|TRBJ2-7|-|TRBV7-8
TGTGCCAGCAGCTTCAGCTACGAGCAGTACTTC
CASSFSYEQYF
>-|TRBJ1-3|-|TRBV3-1/TRBV3-2
TGTGCCAGCAGCCAAGAGGGTGTCGGGGTTGGAAACACCATATATTTT
CASSQEGVGVGNTIYF
>-|TRBJ2-3|-|TRBV18
TGTGCCAGCTCACCGGACAGCGGCACAGATACGCAGTATTTT
CASSPDSGTDTQYF
>-|TRBJ1-5|-|TRBV18
TGTGCCAGCTCAGCTGGGACAAACGGCAATCAGCCCCAGCATTTT
CASSAGTNGNQPQHF
>TRBD1|TRBJ2-5|-|TRBV2
TGTGCCAGCAGGGGACAGGGGGAGACCCAGTACTTC
CASRGQGETQYF
>-|TRBJ2-1|-|TRBV7-3
TGTGCCAGCAGCTTCTCAGGCACGGGGAGAAATGAGCAGTTCTTC
CASSFSGTGRNEQFF
>TRBD2|TRBJ2-5|-|TRBV3-1/TRBV3-2
TGTGCCAGCAGCCGACCGGGACTAGCGGGGGGAGGGGAGACCCAGTACTTC
CASSRPGLAGGGETQYF
>-|TRBJ1-2|few|TRBV29-1
TGCAGCGTTGAAAGTCGGGTCCCTGATGGCTACACCTTC
CSVESRVPDGYTF
>TRBD1|TRBJ2-3|-|TRBV6-2/TRBV6-3
TGTGCCAGCAGTACCCTGACAGGGTGGGATAGCACAGATACGCAGTATTTT
CASSTLTGWDSTDTQYF
>-|TRBJ1-5|-|TRBV9
TGTGCCAGCAGCCCCTCTGGGCATCAGCCCCAGCATTTT
CASSPSGHQPQHF
>-|TRBJ2-3|-|TRBV28
TGTGCCAGCAGTTGGGACTCGGTCGCAGATACGCAGTATTTT
CASSWDSVADTQYF
>-|TRBJ2-7|once|TRBV19
TGTGCCAGTAGTGGGGGGGCAGGCAAGGGGTACGAGCAGTACTTC
CASSGGAGKGYEQYF
>TRBD1|TRBJ1-4|-|TRBV18
TGTGCCAGCTCATCAGGACAGGGGGTGTATGAAAAACTGTTTTTT
CASSSGQGVYEKLFF
>-|TRBJ2-7|-|TRBV10-3
TGTGCCATCAGCCCACGGGACGAGCAGTACTTC
CAISPRDEQYF
>-|TRBJ2-7|-|TRBV6-5
TGTGCCAGCACCCAAGGAGGCGAGCAGTACTTC
CASTQGGEQYF
>-|TRBJ2-7|-|TRBV15
TGTGCCACCAGCAGAGGACAGCCCCACGAGCAGTACTTC
CATSRGQPHEQYF
>TRBD2|TRBJ2-1|-|TRBV6-5
TGTGCCAGCAGTACCGGACTAGTTTATGAGCAGTTCTTC
CASSTGLVYEQFF
>-|TRBJ2-7|-|TRBV5-6
TGTGCCAGCAGCTCTCTATATTACGAGCAGTACTTC
CASSSLYYEQYF
>TRBD2|TRBJ2-2|-|TRBV6-5
TGTGCCAGCACTGGGGGGGACCGTGCCACCGGGGAGCTGTTTTTT
CASTGGDRATGELFF
>TRBD1|TRBJ1-5|-|TRBV4-1
TGCGCCAGCAGCGACGATCCAGGGGGCGAGCCCCAGCATTTT
CASSDDPGGEPQHF
>-|TRBJ2-7|-|TRBV4-1
TGCGCCAGCAGCCCGACAGGCACCTCCTACGAGCAGTACTTC
CASSPTGTSYEQYF
>TRBD1|TRBJ2-3|-|TRBV5-1
TGCGCCAGCAGCCCCGGGACAGCCCCCACAGATACGCAGTATTTT
CASSPGTAPTDTQYF